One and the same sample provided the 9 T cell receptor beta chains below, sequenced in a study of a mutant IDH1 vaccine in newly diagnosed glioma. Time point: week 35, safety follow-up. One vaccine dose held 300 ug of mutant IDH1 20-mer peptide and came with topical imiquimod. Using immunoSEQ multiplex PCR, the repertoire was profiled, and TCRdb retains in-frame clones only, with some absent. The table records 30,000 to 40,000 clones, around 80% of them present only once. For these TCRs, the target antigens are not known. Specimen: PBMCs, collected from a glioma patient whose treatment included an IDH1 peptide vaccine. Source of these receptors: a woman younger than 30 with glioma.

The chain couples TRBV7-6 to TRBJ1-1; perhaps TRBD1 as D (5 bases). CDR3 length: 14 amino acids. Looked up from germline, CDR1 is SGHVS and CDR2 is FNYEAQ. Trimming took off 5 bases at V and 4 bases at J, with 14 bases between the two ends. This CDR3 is CASSPLGQGTEAFF. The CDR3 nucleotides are TGTGCCAGCAGCCCACTAGGGCAGGGCACTGAAGCTTTCTTT.

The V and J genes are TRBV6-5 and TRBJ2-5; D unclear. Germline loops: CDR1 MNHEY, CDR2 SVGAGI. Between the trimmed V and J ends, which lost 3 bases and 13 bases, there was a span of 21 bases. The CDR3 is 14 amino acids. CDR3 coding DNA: TGTGCCAGCAGTTATACTGACGGCAGGAACGGCCGGTACTTC. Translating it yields CASSYTDGRNGRYF.

CDR3 residues: CASSLGAGAFNEQFF. In nucleotides, the CDR3 is TGTGCCAGCAGCCTGGGAGCGGGGGCCTTCAATGAGCAGTTCTTC. The rearrangement joins TRBV6-5 to TRBJ2-1; 8 nucleotides align to TRBD2. This CDR3 spans 15 amino acids. Losses at the gene ends were 6 bases for V and 6 bases for J; bases not matched to a gene: 10. Germline assignment: CDR1 MNHEY and CDR2 SVGAGI.

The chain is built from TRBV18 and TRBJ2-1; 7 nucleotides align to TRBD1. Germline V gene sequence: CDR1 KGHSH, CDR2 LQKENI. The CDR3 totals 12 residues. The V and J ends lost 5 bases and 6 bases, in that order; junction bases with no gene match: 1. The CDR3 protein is CASSGDSNEQFF. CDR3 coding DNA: TGTGCCAGCTCAGGGGACAGCAATGAGCAGTTCTTC.

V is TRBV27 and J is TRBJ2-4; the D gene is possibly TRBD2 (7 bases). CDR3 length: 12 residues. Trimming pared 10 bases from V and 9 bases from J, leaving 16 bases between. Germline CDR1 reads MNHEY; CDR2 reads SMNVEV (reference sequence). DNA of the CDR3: TGTGCCACCGGACTAGGGGGGACCATTCAGTACTTC. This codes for CATGLGGTIQYF.

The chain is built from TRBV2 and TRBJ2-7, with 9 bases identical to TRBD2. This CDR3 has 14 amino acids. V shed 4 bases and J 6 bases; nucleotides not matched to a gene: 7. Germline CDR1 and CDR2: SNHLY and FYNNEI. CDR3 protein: CASSVGTSRTEQYF. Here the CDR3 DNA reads TGTGCCAGCAGTGTAGGGACTAGCCGTACCGAGCAGTACTTC.

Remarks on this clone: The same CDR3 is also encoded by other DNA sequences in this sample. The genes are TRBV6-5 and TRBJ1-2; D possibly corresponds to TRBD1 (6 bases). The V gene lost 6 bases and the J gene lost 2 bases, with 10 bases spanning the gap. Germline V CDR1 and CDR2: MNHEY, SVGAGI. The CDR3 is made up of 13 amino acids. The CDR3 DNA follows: TGTGCCAGCAGCCCCGGACAGAACTATGGCTACACCTTC. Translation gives CASSPGQNYGYTF.

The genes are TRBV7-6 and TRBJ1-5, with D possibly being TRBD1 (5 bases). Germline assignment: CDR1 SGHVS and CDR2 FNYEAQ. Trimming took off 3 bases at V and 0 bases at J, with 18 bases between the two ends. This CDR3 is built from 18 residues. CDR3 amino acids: CASSFYRSSKYSNQPQHF. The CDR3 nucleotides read TGTGCCAGCAGCTTCTACAGGTCCTCTAAATATAGCAATCAGCCCCAGCATTTT.

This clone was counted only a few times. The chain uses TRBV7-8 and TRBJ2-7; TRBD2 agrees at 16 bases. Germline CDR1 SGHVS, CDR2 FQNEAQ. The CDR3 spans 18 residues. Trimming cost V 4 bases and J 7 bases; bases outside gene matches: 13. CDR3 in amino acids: CASSSLKGTSGRASEQYF. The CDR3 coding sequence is TGTGCCAGCAGCTCCCTGAAAGGGACTAGCGGGAGGGCCAGTGAGCAGTACTTC.